This T cell receptor beta chain was profiled in a study of T cell responses to AZD1222 COVID-19 vaccine (dated by TCRdb to about 2021). Background for the entire study: AZD1222 recipients given second doses at about 4 weeks or at about 12 weeks were pooled, since spike-specific TCR depth and breadth were not found to differ between the two schedules. Trial participants were enrolled into age subgroups of 18-55, 56-69 and 70-plus years, which contained 148, 28 and 57 TCR-sequenced participants, respectively. TCR sequencing covered some 240 trial participants: 200 to 210 given two doses of AZD1222 and 26 given two doses of MenACWY control vaccine. Points the paper makes about the study in general: Participants were mostly white British and included more females than males, and it was suggested by the authors that clonal diversity may have been underestimated. A significant rise in spike-specific TCR breadth and depth was observed after two AZD1222 doses relative to day 0 and relative to MenACWY recipients. The 56-69-year group was small, and its depth increase did not reach significance, likely because of low power. Conclusions about previously exposed vaccinees are limited, since just five to seven AZD1222 recipients were seropositive for SARS-CoV-2 at baseline. Reportedly, almost half of the unique spike-specific TCRs recognized epitopes lying outside the regions that are mutated in the B.1.351 and B.1.1.7 variants. Because no samples from the day 14 peak response were available, repertoires could be characterized only after the peak T cell response. CD4 TCRs associated with the vaccine covered the entire spike protein, and the dominant responses were in regions 160-218 and 743-854.

The CDR3 regions of human TCRbeta chains were analyzed by immunosequencing. In the original analysis: Repertoire TCRs were matched against a reference library of SARS-CoV-2-specific TCRs generated with the MIRA antigen-specificity platform. Breadth was defined as the fraction of unique TCRs that were SARS-CoV-2-associated, and depth was defined as the fraction of total T cells that were SARS-CoV-2-associated. Using the MIRA data, every spike-specific TCR was mapped to the spike region that the TCR reacted to and assigned to either a CD4 or a CD8 class. Log10-transformed breadth and depth values were compared by one-way ANOVA with Sidak's multiple comparisons tests. The table was pulled from immuneACCESS by TCRdb, which kept in-frame rearrangements only. Such tables lose some clones; where checked, under half of the loss comes from unresolved V genes, and the rest has no known cause. That table is the source of V, J and clone size, and D and trimming were worked out from the DNA. The table for this sample lists more than 85,000 clones; over 80% of them were counted only once. The ten largest clones represent around 5% of the sample.

Turning to this clone: The antigen it recognizes is unknown. No much larger clonotype is one base removed from it; base qualities were not supplied.

The time point label corresponds to: baseline before first vaccination. Vaccinee samples came from UK trials COV001 and COV002, including a single-blind randomized controlled phase 2/3 trial of AZD1222 (ChAdOx1 nCoV-19) in healthy adults. For TCRbeta chain sequencing, PBMC samples from trial participants were taken at day 0 and at day 28 after the second dose. This TCR was sampled from an adult in good health. Material: peripheral blood, obtained on day 0 of AZD1222 vaccination.

The CDR3 here reads CASSCDGQCDSYNEQFF. The nucleotide sequence is given as TGTGCCAGCAGCTGCGACGGACAGTGCGACTCCTACAATGAGCAGTTCTTC. This chain is built from TRBV7-9 and TRBJ2-1; possibly the D gene is TRBD1, per 6 matching bases. From its cysteine to its phenylalanine, the CDR3 spans 17 amino acids. Of all the DNA, just the CDR3 is kept, 51 bases in frame from base 1. The germline V gene (reference sequence) supplies CDR1 SEHNR and CDR2 FQNEAQ. V is shortened by 4 bases, J by 0 bases, and the region joining them spans 16 bases.